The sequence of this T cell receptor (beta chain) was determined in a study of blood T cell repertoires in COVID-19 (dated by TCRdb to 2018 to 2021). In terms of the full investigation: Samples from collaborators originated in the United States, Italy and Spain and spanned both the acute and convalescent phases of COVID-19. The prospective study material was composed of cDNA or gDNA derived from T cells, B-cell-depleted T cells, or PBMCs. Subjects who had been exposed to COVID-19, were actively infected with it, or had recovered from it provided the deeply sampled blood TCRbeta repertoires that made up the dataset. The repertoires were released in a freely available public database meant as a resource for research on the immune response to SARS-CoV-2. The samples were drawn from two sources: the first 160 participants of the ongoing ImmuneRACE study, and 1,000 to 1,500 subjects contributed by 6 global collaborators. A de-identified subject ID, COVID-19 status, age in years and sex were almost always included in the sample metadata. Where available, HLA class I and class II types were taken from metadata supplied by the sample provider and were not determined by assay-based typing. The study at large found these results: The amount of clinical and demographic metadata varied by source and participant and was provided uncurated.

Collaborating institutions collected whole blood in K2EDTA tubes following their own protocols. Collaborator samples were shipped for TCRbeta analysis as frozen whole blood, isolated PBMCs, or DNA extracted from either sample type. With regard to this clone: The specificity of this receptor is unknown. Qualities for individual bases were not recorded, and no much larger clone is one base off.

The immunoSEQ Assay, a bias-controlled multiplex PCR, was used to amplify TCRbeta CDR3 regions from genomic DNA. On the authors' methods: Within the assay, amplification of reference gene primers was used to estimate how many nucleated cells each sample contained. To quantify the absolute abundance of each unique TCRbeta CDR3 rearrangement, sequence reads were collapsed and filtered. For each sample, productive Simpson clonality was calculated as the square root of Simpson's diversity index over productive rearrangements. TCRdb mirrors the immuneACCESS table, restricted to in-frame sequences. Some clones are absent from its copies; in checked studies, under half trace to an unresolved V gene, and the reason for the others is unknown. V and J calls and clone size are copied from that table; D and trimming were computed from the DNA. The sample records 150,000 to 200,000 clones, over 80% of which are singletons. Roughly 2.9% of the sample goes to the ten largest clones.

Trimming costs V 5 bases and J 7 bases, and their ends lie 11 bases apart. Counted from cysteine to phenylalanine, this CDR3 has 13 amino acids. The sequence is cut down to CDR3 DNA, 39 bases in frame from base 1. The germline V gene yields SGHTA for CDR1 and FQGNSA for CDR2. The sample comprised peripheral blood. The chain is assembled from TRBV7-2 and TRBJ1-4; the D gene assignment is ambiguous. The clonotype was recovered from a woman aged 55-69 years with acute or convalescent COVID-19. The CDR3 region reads CASSTIRGEKLFF. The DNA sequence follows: TGTGCCAGCAGCACTATCCGAGGTGAAAAACTGTTTTTT.